A selection of T cell receptor beta chains follows, all from one sample in a study of molecular identifiers for immune sequencing clone quantification. TCRdb re-called the PCR reads with MiXCR, one entry per CDR3 protein. The data contain approximately 680,000 distinct CDR3 sequences, about 25% of them seen just once; the ten biggest clones take up 0.7% to 0.95%. The sequenced sample consisted of naive CD8+ T cells from blood, with Jurkat cell RNA spiked in. The receptors here all came from a human donor in good health. Some libraries in this study had Jurkat cell RNA spiked in. Each CDR3 is given with its conserved first and last residue. Each record gives: CDR3 length, V gene, D gene, J gene, CDR3 protein. D genes are given only for firm matches.

15	TRBV12-3/TRBV12-4	TRBD1	TRBJ2-5	CASSTDRVPQETQYF
15	TRBV6-2/TRBV6-3	TRBD1	TRBJ1-5	CASSFPGTAYQPQHF
11	TRBV10-3	.	TRBJ2-7	CAIMGNYEQYF
16	TRBV13	TRBD1	TRBJ2-5	CASSTRQGARQEPQYF
15	TRBV13	TRBD1	TRBJ1-4	CASSLNRGQNEKLFF
14	TRBV20-1	.	TRBJ2-3	CSASSRGGTDTQYF
15	TRBV11-2	.	TRBJ1-6	CASSLVSGSRSPLHF
16	TRBV27	.	TRBJ2-6	CASRAQRGAGANVLTF
11	TRBV5-3	.	TRBJ1-5	CARSLDEPQHF
15	TRBV12-3/TRBV12-4	.	TRBJ1-3	CASSTRVGSGNTIYF
13	TRBV12-3/TRBV12-4	.	TRBJ2-7	CASRLGSSYEQYF
20	TRBV2	TRBD1	TRBJ1-4	CASQGREIDRGSGTNEKLFF
17	TRBV27	TRBD1	TRBJ2-3	CASSFSPPGGIENTQYF
13	TRBV4-1	.	TRBJ1-3	CASSQDDGNTIYF
14	TRBV2	TRBD1	TRBJ2-5	CASSEDRGQETQYF